The next 2 T cell receptor beta chains were all read from a single sample in a study of T cells in Graves' hyperthyroidism and ophthalmopathy. Authors of the study amplified TCR beta CDR3 regions from RNA transcripts. The TCR CDR3 first-round RT-PCR relied on the HTBI primer set. TCRdb re-called the multiplex PCR reads with MiXCR, one entry per CDR3 protein. Counted here are 350,000 to 500,000 distinct CDR3 sequences, about 13% occurring once; the ten biggest clones make up approximately 5.8%. What was sequenced was blood. Every receptor here comes from a woman in her late teens or twenties with Graves' hyperthyroidism.

This clonotype was detected many times. The V call is TRBV7-9, the J call TRBJ2-3, with D perhaps TRBD2 (6 bases). CDR3 length equals 15 residues. Trimming stripped 1 base from V and 2 bases from J, with 10 bases between. Germline V gene data show CDR1 as SEHNR and CDR2 as FQNEAQ (reference sequence). The CDR3 is CASSLEGLHTDTQYF. In nucleotides, the CDR3 is TGTGCCAGCAGCTTAGAGGGACTCCACACAGATACGCAGTATTTT.

This clonotype showed up many times. The chain combines TRBV6-1 with TRBJ1-5; 7 bases line up with TRBD1. The CDR3 is 14 residues long. Germline V gives CDR1 MNHNS, CDR2 SASEGT. Germline trimming cut 2 bases from V and 6 bases from J; bases unmatched to any gene: 4. In nucleotides, the CDR3 is TGTGCCAGCAGTGAATCACAGGGGATTCAGCCCCAGCATTTT. Its translation: CASSESQGIQPQHF.